This T cell receptor beta chain was documented in a study of post-analysis software for immune sequencing data. Turning to the study itself: Relapsing-remitting, secondary progressive and progressive-relapsing multiple sclerosis courses were included. Study-level findings and limits: Significantly lower normalized Chao1 diversity was found in patients with multiple sclerosis relative to controls. Patients showed TRBV5-6, TRBV5-1 and TRBV20-1 among five TRBV segments more frequent than in controls. Samples sharing a preparation batch grouped tightly together when assessed by F measure.

Prepared TCR beta cDNA libraries contained unique molecular identifiers. The yield from about 1 to 10 million T cells was roughly 500,000 cDNA molecules in total. In TCRdb, the PCR reads were re-called with MiXCR into one record per CDR3 protein. The data show hundreds of thousands of distinct CDR3 sequences, around 40% seen once. This clonotype was recorded at least ten times. Its antigen is unidentified. Germline lookup yields CDR1 DFQATT and CDR2 SNEGSKA (reference sequence). The CDR3 runs to 13 residues. Trimming stripped 0 bases from V and 3 bases from J, with 8 bases between. Sequenced material: blood. This chain joins TRBV20-1 and TRBJ1-1; possible D gene TRBD1, 6 bases. This TCR was recovered from a girl between 5 and 17 years old with multiple sclerosis. CDR3 in DNA: TGCAGTGCTAGAGATCACAGGGACACTGAAGCTTTCTTT. This encodes CSARDHRDTEAFF.